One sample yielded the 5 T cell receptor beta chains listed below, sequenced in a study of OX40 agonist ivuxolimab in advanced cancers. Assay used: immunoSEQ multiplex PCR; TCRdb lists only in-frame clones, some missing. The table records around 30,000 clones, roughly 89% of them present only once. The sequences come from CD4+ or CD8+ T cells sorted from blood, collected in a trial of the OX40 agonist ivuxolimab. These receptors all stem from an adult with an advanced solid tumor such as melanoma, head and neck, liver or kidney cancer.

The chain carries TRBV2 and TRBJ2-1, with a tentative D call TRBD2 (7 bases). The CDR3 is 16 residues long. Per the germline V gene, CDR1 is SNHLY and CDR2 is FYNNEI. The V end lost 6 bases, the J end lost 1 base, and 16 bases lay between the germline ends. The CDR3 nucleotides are TGTGCCAGCAGCTCGTTGGGGGGGCTTTCCTACAATGAGCAGTTCTTC. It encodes CASSSLGGLSYNEQFF.

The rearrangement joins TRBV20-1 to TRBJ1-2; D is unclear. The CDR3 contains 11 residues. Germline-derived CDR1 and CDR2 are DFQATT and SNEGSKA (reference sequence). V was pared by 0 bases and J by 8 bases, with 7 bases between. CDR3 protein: CSAREEGGYTF. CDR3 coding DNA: TGCAGTGCTAGAGAGGAGGGCGGCTACACCTTC.

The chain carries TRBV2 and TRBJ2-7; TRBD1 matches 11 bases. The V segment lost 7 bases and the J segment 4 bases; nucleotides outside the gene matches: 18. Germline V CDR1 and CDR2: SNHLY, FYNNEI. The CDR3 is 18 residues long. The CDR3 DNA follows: TGTGCCAGCACGGGTGGGACAGGGGGTCTTCCGGTAGATTACGAGCAGTACTTC. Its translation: CASTGGTGGLPVDYEQYF. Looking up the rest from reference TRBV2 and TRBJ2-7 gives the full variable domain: EPEVTQTPSHQVTQMGQEVILRCVPISNHLYFYWYRQILGQKVEFLVSFYNNEISEKSEIFDDQFSVERPDGSNFTLKIRSTKLEDSAMYFCASTGGTGGLPVDYEQYFGPGTRLTVT.

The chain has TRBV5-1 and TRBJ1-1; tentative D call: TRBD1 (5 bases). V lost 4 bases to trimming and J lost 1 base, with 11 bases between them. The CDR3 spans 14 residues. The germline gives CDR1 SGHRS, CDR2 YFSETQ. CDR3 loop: CASSAGTANTEAFF. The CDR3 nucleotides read TGCGCCAGCAGCGCAGGGACGGCGAACACTGAAGCTTTCTTT. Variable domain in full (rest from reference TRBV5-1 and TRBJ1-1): KAGVTQTPRYLIKTRGQQVTLSCSPISGHRSVSWYQQTPGQGLQFLFEYFSETQRNKGNFPGRFSGRQFSNSRSEMNVSTLELGDSALYLCASSAGTANTEAFFGQGTRLTVV.

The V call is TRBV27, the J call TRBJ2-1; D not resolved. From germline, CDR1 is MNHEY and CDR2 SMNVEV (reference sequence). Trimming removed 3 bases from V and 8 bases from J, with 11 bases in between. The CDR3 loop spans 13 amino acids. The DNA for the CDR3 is TGTGCCAGCAGTTTGTTCAGATGGCATGAGCAGTTCTTC. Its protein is CASSLFRWHEQFF.